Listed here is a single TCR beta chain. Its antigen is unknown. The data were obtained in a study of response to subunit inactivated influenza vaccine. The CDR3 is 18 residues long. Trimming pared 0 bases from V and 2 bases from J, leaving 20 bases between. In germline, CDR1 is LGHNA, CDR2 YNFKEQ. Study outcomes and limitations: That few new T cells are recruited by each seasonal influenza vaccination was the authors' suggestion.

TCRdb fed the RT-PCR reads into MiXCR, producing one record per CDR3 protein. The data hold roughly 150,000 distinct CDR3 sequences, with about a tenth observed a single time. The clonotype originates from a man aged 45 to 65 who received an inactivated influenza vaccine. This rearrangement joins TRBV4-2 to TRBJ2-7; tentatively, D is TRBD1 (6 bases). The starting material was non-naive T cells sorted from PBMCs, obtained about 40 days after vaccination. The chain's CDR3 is CASSQDLLRQVTAYEQYF. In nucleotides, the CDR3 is TGTGCCAGCAGCCAAGACCTCCTAAGACAGGTCACGGCCTACGAGCAGTACTTC.